This T cell receptor beta chain comes out of a study of shared clonotypes between healthy human individuals. Unmatched junction bases numbered 3, after V lost 7 bases and J lost 6 bases. The CDR3 totals 12 residues. CDR1 is SNHLY, CDR2 FYNNEI, per germline. The authors divided CD4+ cells into CD45RA+ naive and CD45RA-negative memory subsets. In the original workflow: For the immunoSEQ data, sequences were junction-only without quality scores, so filtering differed. The table came from immunoSEQ multiplex PCR; TCRdb's copy has only in-frame clones and leaves some out. That table gives V, J and clone size, and the DNA gave D and trimming. The sample has about 600,000 clones, approximately 97% seen once; the top ten hold less than 0.065%.

Sequenced: naive CD4+ T cells sorted from blood. Indicated subset: CD45RA+ positively selected. The sequence was collected from a woman in her thirties in good health. The chain employs TRBV2 and TRBJ2-3; 8 bases map to TRBD1. The CDR3 protein is CASKDREDTQYF. The CDR3 DNA sequence: TGTGCCAGCAAGGACAGGGAGGATACGCAGTATTTT.